This record looks at one T cell receptor (beta chain) sequence and its context. The sample comes from a study of T cell repertoires in cytomegalovirus infection. The germline CDR1 and CDR2 sequences are MDHEN and SYDVKM. The CDR3 contains 15 residues. The junction had 5 bases not matched to a gene; V was cut back by 6 bases and J by 4 bases. TCRdb called the reads again in MiXCR, with one record for every CDR3 protein. Of roughly 190,000 distinct CDR3 sequences listed, roughly 9% are singletons. What was sequenced was PBMCs. The gene calls are TRBV28 and TRBJ1-6, with 8 bases aligning to TRBD1. This TCR came from a human donor in good health (CMV status not recorded). Some clones in this sample may be carry-over from other donors' samples. DNA of the CDR3: TGTGCCAGCAGGAGACAGGGGTCTTATAATTCACCCCTCCACTTT. It specifies CASRRQGSYNSPLHF.